These T cell receptor beta chains were read from a single sample in a study of blood T cells in healthy people across ages. TCRdb fed the 5' RACE reads into MiXCR, producing one record per CDR3 protein. The repertoire includes 600,000 to 650,000 distinct CDR3 sequences, around three fifths of them detected once, and over 35% sits in the top ten. Sequencing used blood. The source is a man between 60 and 75 years old in good health. Both conserved end residues are part of each CDR3. A D gene is named only where the DNA matches it firmly. A row's size may be missing; if present it is once, few, many or a size class.

few | TRBJ1-2 | TRBV29-1 | TRBD1 | CSVDLRGSDGYTF | TGCAGCGTTGACCTCAGGGGGAGCGATGGCTACACCTTC
NA | TRBJ2-3 | TRBV12-3/TRBV12-4 | TRBD2 | CASTRRLSGRVMDTQYF | TGTGCCAGCACGCGCCGGCTGAGCGGGAGGGTAATGGATACGCAGTATTTT
many | TRBJ2-7 | TRBV29-1 | TRBD1 | CSVKEQGAGDEQYF | TGCAGCGTGAAGGAACAGGGGGCCGGGGACGAGCAGTACTTC
NA | TRBJ1-5 | TRBV6-5 | NA | CASSGSSSNQPQHF | TGTGCCAGCAGTGGCAGTTCTAGCAATCAGCCCCAGCATTTT
NA | TRBJ2-1 | TRBV20-1 | TRBD2 | CSATTSGGYNEQFF | TGCAGTGCCACAACTAGCGGGGGTTACAATGAGCAGTTCTTC
few | TRBJ2-7 | TRBV29-1 | NA | CSVHAPYEQYF | TGCAGCGTTCATGCGCCCTACGAGCAGTACTTC
NA | TRBJ1-2 | TRBV10-3 | NA | CAISESPDSRGYTF | TGTGCCATCAGTGAGTCCCCCGACTCTAGAGGCTACACCTTC
NA | TRBJ2-4 | TRBV7-2 | TRBD2 | CASSFSLAGDKNIQYF | TGTGCCAGCAGCTTTAGTTTAGCGGGCGACAAAAACATTCAGTACTTC
NA | TRBJ2-3 | TRBV9 | TRBD2 | CASSVLGGGFTDTQYF | TGTGCCAGCAGCGTATTGGGGGGAGGGTTCACAGATACGCAGTATTTT
NA | TRBJ2-5 | TRBV5-1 | NA | CASSLTRPQETQYF | TGCGCCAGCAGCCTGACACGGCCTCAAGAGACCCAGTACTTC
NA | TRBJ2-7 | TRBV12-3/TRBV12-4 | NA | CASSTAGRRPYEQYF | TGTGCCAGCAGCACCGCTGGGCGGAGGCCCTACGAGCAGTACTTC